These T cell receptor beta chains were read from a single sample in a study of response to subunit inactivated influenza vaccine. TCRdb processed the RT-PCR reads anew with MiXCR; each CDR3 protein has one entry. The table records more than 400,000 distinct CDR3 sequences, approximately 11% of them present only once. Sequencing used PBMCs from blood, obtained 40 to 50 days after vaccination. The receptors were gathered from a man aged 50 to 60 who received an inactivated influenza vaccine. Each CDR3 is given with its conserved first and last residue.

>TRBV10-3|TRBJ2-2
CAIKPRIGAPNTGELFF
>TRBV9|TRBJ1-1
CASSPVGGGTEAFF
>TRBV12-3/TRBV12-4|TRBJ2-6
CASSWSSGANVLTF
>TRBV12-3/TRBV12-4|TRBJ2-7
CASRKGQGAHEQYF
>TRBV5-1|TRBJ2-2
CASSVTTANTGELFF
>TRBV20-1|TRBJ2-7
CSARTGGAYEQYF
>TRBV7-2|TRBJ2-3
CASSRRDETSTDTQYF
>TRBV28|TRBJ2-5
CASSSSAGGLETQYF
>TRBV5-6|TRBJ2-1
CASSKTSGDEQFF
>TRBV12-3/TRBV12-4|TRBJ1-2
CASSPWTGGDGYTF
>TRBV20-1|TRBJ2-1
CSARRVRNEQFF
>TRBV28|TRBJ2-7
CASSLLSYEQYF
>TRBV5-5|TRBJ2-1
CASRLSGAHEQFF
>TRBV3-1|TRBJ1-2
CASSQLGHYGYTF
>TRBV18|TRBJ2-3
CASSPPTSADRQYF
>TRBV13|TRBJ2-1
CASSHRRQRTSGRRNEQFF
>TRBV5-6|TRBJ2-7
CASSLGHLYDQYF
>TRBV29-1|TRBJ2-5
CSVNRGWGETQYF
>TRBV29-1|TRBJ1-4
CSVGEGISEKLFF
>TRBV3-1|TRBJ2-6
CASSRNPGQSSGANVLTF
>TRBV12-3/TRBV12-4|TRBJ1-4
CARKTGLNEKLFF
>TRBV5-1|TRBJ2-7
CASSSLGTGTSYEQYF
>TRBV5-1|TRBJ1-2
CATSGSTTGYGYTF
>TRBV28|TRBJ1-2
CASSLLRTGYGYTF
>TRBV5-1|TRBJ2-2
CASSTGPTGELFF
>TRBV7-9|TRBJ2-2
CASSLAVAANTGELFF
>TRBV20-1|TRBJ2-1
CSARDITSGNNEQFF
>TRBV7-2|TRBJ1-1
CASSLGWSEAFF
>TRBV5-1|TRBJ2-1
CASSLYHEQFF
>TRBV4-1|TRBJ2-7
CASSQDPGQGAREQYF
>TRBV12-3/TRBV12-4|TRBJ2-4
CASSLVGVMSIQYF
>TRBV12-3/TRBV12-4|TRBJ1-2
CASSFSAAGQGHGYTF
>TRBV28|TRBJ1-2
CASSAGYGYTF
>TRBV6-6|TRBJ1-2
CASRTDRAYGYTF
>TRBV11-2|TRBJ1-4
CASSVHRNEKLFF
>TRBV29-1|TRBJ1-2
CSVNFGTANYGYTF
>TRBV11-1|TRBJ2-3
CASSRDSDTQYF
>TRBV2|TRBJ2-1
CASRAPSSYNEQFF
>TRBV6-2/TRBV6-3|TRBJ2-2
CASSYSRTGVSGELFF
>TRBV25-1|TRBJ1-4
CASSSDYEKLFF
>TRBV3-1|TRBJ2-7
CASSQTSKTDRDSYEQYF
>TRBV7-2|TRBJ2-3
CASRRLAGGIDTQYF
>TRBV4-2|TRBJ2-7
CASSQGDTSYEQYF
>TRBV25-1|TRBJ2-7
CASSPGFRYEQYF
>TRBV3-1|TRBJ2-2
CASSQSGNTGELFF
>TRBV15|TRBJ1-3
CATSRGDSSGNTIYF
>TRBV7-9|TRBJ2-2
CASSPTTGGHTGELFF
>TRBV3-1|TRBJ2-7
CASGQGSYEQYF
>TRBV15|TRBJ2-3
CATSSQVGSDTQYF
>TRBV4-3|TRBJ2-3
CASSQDQGFSTDTQYF
>TRBV12-3/TRBV12-4|TRBJ2-1
CASSSLARSYNEQFF
>TRBV20-1|TRBJ1-5
CSARQPNQPQHF
>TRBV10-2|TRBJ2-7
CASTLGQGKIYEQYF
>TRBV12-3/TRBV12-4|TRBJ1-5
CASSDRRISNQPQHF